This T cell receptor beta chain was sequenced during a study of CD8 T cells in ankylosing spondylitis. As to this clonotype: What it binds is unknown. A read error is likely, as this CDR3 ends without the conserved phenylalanine or tryptophan.

Study-wide findings and caveats: Earlier literature documents some of the motif variants in reactive arthritis synovial fluid and blood. The study looked at matched synovial fluid samples from ankylosing spondylitis patients. Disease-linked clones were reported to be significantly enriched there.

TCRdb recomputed calls from the 5' RACE reads with MiXCR, one row per CDR3 protein. The data contain 100,000 to 150,000 distinct CDR3 sequences, roughly 6.6% of them singletons. The CDR3 is 13 residues long. Trimming cost V 2 bases and J 6 bases, with 10 bases left between them. The V gene is TRBV12-3 or TRBV12-4, the J gene TRBJ1-1; no firm D call. The sequenced sample was blood, either unsorted or a sorted T cell fraction (not recorded which). The TCR was taken from a male donor with ankylosing spondylitis or in good health (not recorded which). This CDR3 reads CASSLLRNPEAFS. The DNA of the CDR3 is TGTGCCAGCAGTTTACTCCGTAACCCTGAAGCTTTCTCT.